The 17 T cell receptor beta chains in this list originate from one sample, sequenced in a study of CD8+ T cells in alopecia areata. Extracted RNA was reverse transcribed into cDNA, the sequencing template. Assay used: immunoSEQ multiplex PCR; TCRdb lists only in-frame clones, some missing. The profile shows roughly 200,000 clones, almost 65% of them singletons. Specimen: CD4+ T cells sorted from blood, collected at week 0. The receptors originated from a human donor with alopecia areata.

V is TRBV29-1 and J is TRBJ2-1; 8 bases map to TRBD2. Per the germline V gene, CDR1 is SQVTM and CDR2 is ANQGSEA. Unmatched junction bases numbered 5, after V lost 4 bases and J lost 0 bases. The CDR3 sequence is 15 residues long. Written as DNA, the CDR3 is TGCAGCGTTGTCGGGGGGGCGAGCTCCTACAATGAGCAGTTCTTC. This codes for CSVVGGASSYNEQFF.

The V call is TRBV9, the J call TRBJ1-1, with D possibly TRBD1 on 6 matching bases. CDR1 and CDR2 (germline): SGDLS, YYNGEE. Trimming removed 3 bases at V and 8 bases at J, with 14 bases between. The length of the CDR3 is 13 residues. CDR3 protein: CASSDRTVGEAFF. CDR3 nucleotides: TGTGCCAGCAGCGACCGGACAGTTGGAGAAGCTTTCTTT.

The rearrangement uses TRBV27 and TRBJ1-2; D is uncertain. CDR3 length equals 14 residues. CDR1 is MNHEY, CDR2 SMNVEV, per germline (reference sequence). Trimming cost V 6 bases and J 8 bases, with 19 bases left between them. CDR3 amino acids: CASSPFYTRGGYTF. For the CDR3, the DNA is TGTGCCAGCAGCCCTTTTTACACTCGTGGCGGCTACACCTTC.

The chain couples TRBV29-1 to TRBJ2-3, with TRBD1 identical over 9 bases. The ends lost 5 bases at V and 7 bases at J; junction bases unmatched: 13. The CDR3 is 15 residues long. Germline assignment: CDR1 SQVTM and CDR2 ANQGSEA. Here the CDR3 reads CSVWGPGQGVNTQYF. In nucleotides, the CDR3 is TGCAGCGTTTGGGGGCCGGGACAGGGAGTGAATACGCAGTATTTT.

The chain joins TRBV5-1 to TRBJ2-7; D is unresolved. The CDR3 covers 12 residues. Germline V gene sequence: CDR1 SGHRS, CDR2 YFSETQ. V gave up 3 bases and J gave up 3 bases, with 7 bases separating them. Here the CDR3 DNA reads TGCGCCAGCAGCTCAACTGACTACGAGCAGTACTTC. The encoded protein is CASSSTDYEQYF. The whole variable domain, filled in from reference TRBV5-1 and TRBJ2-7, reads KAGVTQTPRYLIKTRGQQVTLSCSPISGHRSVSWYQQTPGQGLQFLFEYFSETQRNKGNFPGRFSGRQFSNSRSEMNVSTLELGDSALYLCASSSTDYEQYFGPGTRLTVT.

The V gene is TRBV7-2, the J gene TRBJ1-1; the D gene is possibly TRBD1 (6 bases). The CDR3 is made up of 14 amino acids. The ends were cut back, 5 bases at V and 2 bases at J, with 12 bases in the middle. The germline V gene has CDR1 SGHTA and CDR2 FQGNSA. CDR3 DNA sequence: TGTGCCAGCAGCAGCCACAGGGTTAACACTGAAGCTTTCTTT. Translated: CASSSHRVNTEAFF.

This chain uses TRBV9 with TRBJ2-7; 9 bases line up with TRBD1. The CDR3 has 15 residues. Germline lookup yields CDR1 SGDLS and CDR2 YYNGEE. Trimming cost V 5 bases and J 5 bases; bases outside gene matches: 11. The CDR3 region has the DNA TGTGCCAGCAGTCGGACAGGGGCCATGTCGGACGAGCAGTACTTC. The encoded protein is CASSRTGAMSDEQYF. Together with reference TRBV9 and TRBJ2-7, the CDR3 gives the full variable domain: DSGVTQTPKHLITATGQRVTLRCSPRSGDLSVYWYQQSLDQGLQFLIQYYNGEERAKGNILERFSAQQFPDLHSELNLSSLELGDSALYFCASSRTGAMSDEQYFGPGTRLTVT.

The rearrangement uses TRBV5-6 and TRBJ1-2; D may be TRBD1 (5 bases). CDR1 is SGHDT, CDR2 YYEEEE, per germline. The CDR3 length is 14 residues. The ends were cut back, 1 base at V and 6 bases at J, with 13 bases in the middle. This CDR3 reads CASSLRGPSHGYTF. DNA of the CDR3: TGTGCCAGCAGCTTGAGGGGTCCCTCCCATGGCTACACCTTC.

V gene TRBV15 combines with J gene TRBJ1-3, with TRBD1 matching over 10 bases. Trimming at V came to 5 bases and at J to 4 bases, leaving 5 bases not matched to a gene. Per the germline V gene, CDR1 is LNHNV and CDR2 is YYDKDF (reference sequence). The CDR3 loop spans 15 amino acids. This chain's CDR3 is CATSPRTGGGNTIYF. DNA of the CDR3: TGTGCCACCAGCCCACGGACAGGGGGAGGAAACACCATATATTTT.

V usage is TRBV18 and J usage is TRBJ1-2; unclear D gene. The CDR3 spans 16 residues. Trimming pared 6 bases from V and 2 bases from J, leaving 19 bases between. Germline-derived CDR1 and CDR2 are KGHSH and LQKENI. For the CDR3, the DNA is TGTGCCAGCTCTCCCCTCCCCCCGGGAGGAAACTATGGCTACACCTTC. Its translation is CASSPLPPGGNYGYTF. Complete variable domain (other parts from reference TRBV18 and TRBJ1-2): NAGVMQNPRHLVRRRGQEARLRCSPMKGHSHVYWYRQLPEEGLKFMVYLQKENIIDESGMPKERFSAEFPKEGPSILRIQQVVRGDSAAYFCASSPLPPGGNYGYTFGSGTRLTVV.

V and J are TRBV30 and TRBJ2-1; 7 nucleotides line up with TRBD1. The CDR3 is 15 amino acids. Germline trimming cut 5 bases from V and 0 bases from J; bases unmatched to any gene: 7. Germline assignment: CDR1 GTSNPN and CDR2 SVGIG (reference sequence). CDR3 bases: TGTGCCTGGGGGAAAGAGGGGGCCTCCTACAATGAGCAGTTCTTC. This encodes CAWGKEGASYNEQFF.

This clone has only a few counts. This chain connects TRBV29-1 to TRBJ2-5, with a tentative D call TRBD2 (7 bases). Germline values: CDR1 SQVTM, CDR2 ANQGSEA. The CDR3 loop spans 15 amino acids. The ends were cut back, 4 bases at V and 1 base at J, with 16 bases in the middle. CDR3 DNA: TGCAGCGTTGCGGGGCAGGGGAGGGTCCAAGAGACCCAGTACTTC. It yields the protein CSVAGQGRVQETQYF.

The chain couples TRBV29-1 to TRBJ2-3, with TRBD1 matching 8 bases. The V and J ends lost 6 bases and 2 bases, in that order; junction bases with no gene match: 16. CDR1 and CDR2 from the germline V gene are SQVTM and ANQGSEA. The CDR3 runs 17 residues. DNA for the CDR3: TGCAGCGTCGACCGGCCGACAGGGGCTAACCCCACAGATACGCAGTATTTT. Encoded protein: CSVDRPTGANPTDTQYF.

The chain employs TRBV25-1 and TRBJ1-2; D gene unclear. The CDR3 covers 11 residues. V lost 4 bases and J lost 5, with 5 bases in between. CDR1 MGHDK and CDR2 SYGVNS come from the germline V gene. The CDR3 sequence is CASSAAYGYTF. CDR3 in DNA: TGTGCCAGCAGTGCCGCTTATGGCTACACCTTC.

This chain joins TRBV4-3 and TRBJ1-2; D call uncertain. Trimming cost V 0 bases and J 0 bases, with 11 bases left between them. CDR3 length: 16 residues. Germline assignment: CDR1 LGHNA and CDR2 YSLEER. The CDR3, as DNA: TGCGCCAGCAGCCAAGATCGGAGAGGGTCTAACTATGGCTACACCTTC. Its protein product is CASSQDRRGSNYGYTF.

The chain couples TRBV30 to TRBJ1-5, with D hard to call. Germline-derived CDR1 and CDR2 are GTSNPN and SVGIG (reference sequence). The CDR3 consists of 13 residues. Trimming pared 3 bases from V and 5 bases from J, leaving 11 bases between. As DNA, the CDR3 is TGTGCCTGGAGGGAGGGTATAGATCAGCCCCAGCATTTT. Its protein product is CAWREGIDQPQHF. The full variable domain, with the rest looked up from reference TRBV30 and TRBJ1-5, is SQTIHQWPATLVQPVGSPLSLECTVEGTSNPNLYWYRQAAGRGLQLLFYSVGIGQISSEVPQNLSASRPQDRQFILSSKKLLLSDSGFYLCAWREGIDQPQHFGDGTRLSIL.

The chain joins TRBV5-4 to TRBJ2-1; 7 bases fit TRBD1. The CDR3 has 11 amino acids. CDR1 SGHNT and CDR2 YYREEE come from the germline V gene (reference sequence). V lost 7 bases to trimming and J lost 14 bases; unmatched junction nucleotides: 9. CDR3 amino acids: CASSSGGDEFF. The CDR3 DNA is TGTGCCAGCTCGTCAGGGGGTGATGAGTTCTTC. Based on the CDR3 plus reference TRBV5-4 and TRBJ2-1, the full variable domain is ETGVTQSPTHLIKTRGQQVTLRCSSQSGHNTVSWYQQALGQGPQFIFQYYREEENGRGNFPPRFSGLQFPNYSSELNVNALELDDSALYLCASSSGGDEFFGPGTRLTVL.